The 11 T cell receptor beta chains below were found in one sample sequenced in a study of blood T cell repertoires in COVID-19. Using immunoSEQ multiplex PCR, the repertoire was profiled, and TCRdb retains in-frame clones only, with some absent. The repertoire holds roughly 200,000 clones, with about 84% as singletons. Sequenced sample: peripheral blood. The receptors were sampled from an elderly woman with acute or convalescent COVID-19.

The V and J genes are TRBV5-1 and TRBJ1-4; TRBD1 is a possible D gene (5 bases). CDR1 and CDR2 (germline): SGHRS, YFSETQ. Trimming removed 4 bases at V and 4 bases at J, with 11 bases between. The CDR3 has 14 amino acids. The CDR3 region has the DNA TGCGCCAGCAGCCCCCAGGGCAGTAATGAAAAACTGTTTTTT. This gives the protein CASSPQGSNEKLFF.

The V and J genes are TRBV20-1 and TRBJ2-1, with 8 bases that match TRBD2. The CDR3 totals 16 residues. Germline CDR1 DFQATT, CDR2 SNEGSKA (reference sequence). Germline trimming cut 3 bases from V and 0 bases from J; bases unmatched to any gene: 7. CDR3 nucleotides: TGCAGTGCTAGTGACCGGGGGGGGAGCTCCTACAATGAGCAGTTCTTC. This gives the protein CSASDRGGSSYNEQFF.

The CDR3: CASSDQGLAAYNEQFF. Here the CDR3 DNA reads TGTGCCAGCAGTGATCAGGGACTAGCGGCATACAATGAGCAGTTCTTC. The chain links TRBV27 to TRBJ2-1, with 11 nucleotides matching TRBD2. The CDR3 is made up of 16 amino acids. V shed 5 bases, J shed 4 bases, and the junction held 7 bases outside the gene matches. Germline V lookup: CDR1 MNHEY, CDR2 SMNVEV (reference sequence).

The CDR3, as DNA: TGTGCCAGCAGCGTGGCCGAGAGGGAAAAACTGTTTTTT. As protein: CASSVAEREKLFF. The chain recombines TRBV9 with TRBJ1-4; unclear D gene. V was trimmed by 2 bases and J by 8 bases, leaving 10 bases between them. The CDR3 totals 13 residues. The germline CDR1 and CDR2 sequences are SGDLS and YYNGEE.

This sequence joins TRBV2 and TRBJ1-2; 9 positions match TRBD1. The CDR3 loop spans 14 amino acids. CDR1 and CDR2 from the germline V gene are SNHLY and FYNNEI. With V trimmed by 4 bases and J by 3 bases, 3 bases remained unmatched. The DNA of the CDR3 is TGTGCCAGCAGTGGGGACAGGGCCTACTATGGCTACACCTTC. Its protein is CASSGDRAYYGYTF.

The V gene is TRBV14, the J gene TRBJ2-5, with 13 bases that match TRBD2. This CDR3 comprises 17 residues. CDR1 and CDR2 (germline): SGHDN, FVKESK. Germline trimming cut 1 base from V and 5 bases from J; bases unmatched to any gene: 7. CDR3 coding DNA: TGTGCCAGCAGCCAAGGATTGACTAGCGGGGGGTTGGAGACCCAGTACTTC. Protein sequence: CASSQGLTSGGLETQYF.

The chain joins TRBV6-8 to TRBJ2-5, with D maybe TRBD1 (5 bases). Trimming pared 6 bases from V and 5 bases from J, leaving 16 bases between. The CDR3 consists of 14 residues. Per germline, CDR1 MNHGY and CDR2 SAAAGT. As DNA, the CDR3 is TGTGCCAGCAGAAAAGAGTCCAGGGTTGAGACCCAGTACTTC. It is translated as CASRKESRVETQYF.

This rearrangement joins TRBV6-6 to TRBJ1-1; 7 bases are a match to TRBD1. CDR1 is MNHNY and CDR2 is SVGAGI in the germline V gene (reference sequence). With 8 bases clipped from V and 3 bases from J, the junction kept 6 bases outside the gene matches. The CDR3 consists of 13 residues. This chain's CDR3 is CASRTGMDTEAFF. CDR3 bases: TGTGCCAGCCGGACAGGTATGGACACTGAAGCTTTCTTT.

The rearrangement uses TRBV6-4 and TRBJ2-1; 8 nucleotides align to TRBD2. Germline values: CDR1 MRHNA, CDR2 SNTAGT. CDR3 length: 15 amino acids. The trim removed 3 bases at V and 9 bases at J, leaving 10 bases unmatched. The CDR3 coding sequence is TGTGCCAGCAGTGAGGACGAGACTAGCGCGGTTGAGCAGTTCTTC. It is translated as CASSEDETSAVEQFF.

CDR3 residues: CASSLISTTDTQYF. The CDR3 region has the DNA TGTGCCAGCAGCTTGATCAGTACCACAGATACGCAGTATTTT. The chain carries TRBV5-4 and TRBJ2-3; D remains ambiguous. The V end lost 1 base, the J end lost 2 bases, and 8 bases lay between the germline ends. Looked up from germline, CDR1 is SGHNT and CDR2 is YYREEE (reference sequence). The CDR3 is made up of 14 amino acids.

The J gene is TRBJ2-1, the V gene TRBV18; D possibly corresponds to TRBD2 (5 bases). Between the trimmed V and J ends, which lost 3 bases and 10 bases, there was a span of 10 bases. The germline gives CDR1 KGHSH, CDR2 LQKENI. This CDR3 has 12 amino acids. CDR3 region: CASSPSGNEQFF. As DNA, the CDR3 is TGTGCCAGCTCACCCTCGGGAAACGAGCAGTTCTTC.